The entry below describes one T cell receptor (beta chain). Its antigen is as yet unknown. The data are from a study of T cell responses to AZD1222 COVID-19 vaccine. Study in general: Second-dose timings of about 4 or about 12 weeks were pooled. General study findings and limits: Clonal diversity was possibly underestimated, and white British individuals and females predominated among donors. Vaccine-associated CD4 TCRs ranged over spike, dominating at 160-218 and 743-854. Recipients of AZD1222 seropositive at baseline numbered only 5 to 7.

Generated by immunoSEQ multiplex PCR, the TCRdb table keeps only in-frame clones and is missing some. The table records 150,000 or so clones, roughly nine tenths of them present only once. Sequencing used peripheral blood, obtained on day 0 of AZD1222 vaccination. The receptor comes from an adult in good health.

CDR3 loop: CASSAELDTGELFF. CDR3 bases: TGTGCCAGCAGCGCAGAATTAGACACCGGGGAGCTGTTTTTT. V gene TRBV9 combines with J gene TRBJ2-2; D not resolved. The germline V gene encodes CDR1 SGDLS and CDR2 YYNGEE. V lost 3 bases and J lost 3, with 9 bases in between. This CDR3 is built from 14 residues.